These 30 T cell receptor beta chains came from one sample sequenced in a study of cytotoxic CD8 clonotypes in ibrutinib-treated CLL. The protocol was immunoSEQ multiplex PCR, while the TCRdb copy is restricted to in-frame clones and leaves out a portion. This sample yields around 160,000 clones, of which roughly 84% are seen a single time; 3% belongs to the top ten. Sequenced material: PBMCs, taken at disease progression, from a patient treated with ibrutinib. These receptors were taken from a human donor with chronic lymphocytic leukemia.

The rearrangement joins TRBV5-1 to TRBJ2-7; 7 bases are a match to TRBD1. Germline CDR1 is SGHRS and CDR2 is YFSETQ. Germline trimming cut 2 bases from V and 7 bases from J; bases unmatched to any gene: 6. This CDR3 has 13 residues. CDR3: CASSFTGVGEQYF. The CDR3 region has the DNA TGCGCCAGCAGCTTCACAGGGGTCGGTGAGCAGTACTTC.

For this clone: At the DNA level, this CDR3 is encoded by other sequences in the same sample as well. This chain connects TRBV7-2 to TRBJ2-2; tentative D call: TRBD2 (6 bases). Germline V CDR1 and CDR2: SGHTA, FQGNSA. V lost 1 base, J lost 4 bases, and 13 bases lay in between. This CDR3 spans 16 amino acids. In nucleotides, the CDR3 is TGTGCCAGCAGCTTAGTGGGGGGACTGGGCACCGGGGAGCTGTTTTTT. Translation: CASSLVGGLGTGELFF.

J is TRBJ1-2 and V is TRBV5-5; 7 bases fit TRBD1. The germline gives CDR1 SGHKS, CDR2 YYEKEE (reference sequence). This CDR3 spans 14 amino acids. V lost 2 bases to trimming and J lost 4 bases; unmatched junction nucleotides: 5. CDR3 sequence: CASSLGDSFYGYTF. CDR3 DNA sequence: TGTGCCAGCAGCTTAGGGGACAGCTTCTATGGCTACACCTTC. The variable domain in full, completed from reference TRBV5-5 and TRBJ1-2, reads DAGVTQSPTHLIKTRGQQVTLRCSPISGHKSVSWYQQVLGQGPQFIFQYYEKEERGRGNFPDRFSARQFPNYSSELNVNALLLGDSALYLCASSLGDSFYGYTFGSGTRLTVV.

The V call is TRBV27, the J call TRBJ2-5; the D is unclear. The V gene's germline CDR1 is MNHEY and CDR2 SMNVEV (reference sequence). The CDR3 sequence is 13 residues long. Trimming removed 6 bases at V and 5 bases at J, with 13 bases between. The CDR3 here is CASSPLGVETQYF. CDR3 nucleotides: TGTGCCAGCAGCCCCCTTGGGGTCGAGACCCAGTACTTC.

At least ten counts were recorded for this clone. V gene TRBV7-2 combines with J gene TRBJ1-5, with D maybe TRBD1 (5 bases). The V end was cut by 4 bases, the J end by 0 bases, with 10 bases between. Germline CDR1 reads SGHTA; CDR2 reads FQGNSA. This CDR3 is built from 15 residues. The CDR3, as DNA: TGTGCCAGCAGCTGGGACTCGGGTAGCAATCAGCCCCAGCATTTT. As protein: CASSWDSGSNQPQHF.

The chain joins TRBV11-2 to TRBJ2-3, with D possibly matching TRBD2 (5 bases). Germline V gives CDR1 SGHAT, CDR2 FQNNGV. V was pared by 0 bases and J by 2 bases, with 24 bases between. There are 20 residues in the CDR3. The CDR3 DNA is TGTGCCAGCAGCTTAGAACCGTACGGGAAAAAAGGGTGGGCCACAGATACGCAGTATTTT. This translates into CASSLEPYGKKGWATDTQYF.

The CDR3 nucleotides are TGCGCCAGCAGCTTGGCACTAGCGGGAGCGGGTCGGTACGAGCAGTACTTC. Translation gives CASSLALAGAGRYEQYF. The chain recombines TRBV5-1 with TRBJ2-7; 11 positions agree with TRBD2. The germline V gene encodes CDR1 SGHRS and CDR2 YFSETQ. V gave up 0 bases and J gave up 4 bases; unmatched junction bases: 9. The CDR3 length is 17 residues.

This clone came up once. This sequence joins TRBV19 and TRBJ2-7; D is perhaps TRBD1 (5 bases). V was trimmed by 7 bases and J by 3 bases, leaving 25 bases between them. CDR1 LNHDA and CDR2 SQIVND come from the germline V gene (reference sequence). CDR3 length equals 17 residues. Here the CDR3 reads CASKWLARGRFGYEQYF. Here the CDR3 DNA reads TGTGCCAGTAAATGGCTCGCAAGGGGTCGGTTCGGCTACGAGCAGTACTTC.

The chain uses TRBV30 and TRBJ2-3, with D unclear. This CDR3 region has 13 residues. The germline V and J ends were trimmed by 2 bases and 4 bases, with 10 bases remaining between them. CDR1 GTSNPN and CDR2 SVGIG come from the germline V gene (reference sequence). Here the CDR3 DNA reads TGTGCCTGGAGTATAAGGCGCCCAGATACGCAGTATTTT. Protein product: CAWSIRRPDTQYF.

This clone is a singleton in its sample. The rearrangement joins TRBV14 to TRBJ2-1; D might be TRBD1 (6 bases). The V end was cut by 2 bases, the J end by 1 base, with 15 bases between. Germline-derived CDR1 and CDR2 are SGHDN and FVKESK. The CDR3 extends over 17 amino acids. CDR3 in DNA: TGTGCCAGCAGCCAATTTCCCAGGGGCGAGTCCTACAATGAGCAGTTCTTC. This codes for CASSQFPRGESYNEQFF.

The chain has TRBV30 and TRBJ1-2, with D perhaps TRBD1 (5 bases). Germline CDR1 and CDR2: GTSNPN and SVGIG (reference sequence). The V gene lost 2 bases and the J gene lost 5 bases, with 15 bases spanning the gap. This CDR3 contains 14 residues. Here the CDR3 DNA reads TGTGCCTGGAGTCCCGACAGCCACTATTATGGCTACACCTTC. Its protein is CAWSPDSHYYGYTF.

The chain combines TRBV5-1 with TRBJ2-7; D not certain. The CDR3 is 16 residues long. CDR1 and CDR2 from the germline V gene are SGHRS and YFSETQ. V was trimmed by 4 bases and J by 1 base, leaving 18 bases between them. CDR3 in DNA: TGCGCCAGCAGCGTGGCGGCAGGCGGAGCGTCCTACGAGCAGTACTTC. Its translation: CASSVAAGGASYEQYF.

The J gene is TRBJ2-5, the V gene TRBV7-2; maybe TRBD1 (6 bases). Per the germline V gene, CDR1 is SGHTA and CDR2 is FQGNSA. CDR3 length: 15 amino acids. V lost 1 base, J lost 4 bases, and 13 bases lay in between. The CDR3 region is CASSLVVRGGETQYF. CDR3 coding DNA: TGTGCCAGCAGCTTAGTTGTCAGAGGGGGAGAGACCCAGTACTTC.

This clone appeared a few times. The chain is built from TRBV5-4 and TRBJ2-1; no reliable D call. Germline V lookup: CDR1 SGHNT, CDR2 YYREEE (reference sequence). Deletions cut 10 bases from V and 9 bases from J, with 14 bases between. The CDR3 contains 11 residues. CDR3 sequence: CACTNLSEQFF. For the CDR3, the DNA is TGTGCCTGCACCAATTTGAGTGAGCAGTTCTTC.

V and J are TRBV5-4 and TRBJ1-4, with unresolved D. Germline lookup yields CDR1 SGHNT and CDR2 YYREEE (reference sequence). The V and J ends lost 4 bases and 8 bases respectively, with 15 bases between them. This CDR3 contains 14 residues. The CDR3 nucleotides are TGTGCCAGCAGCGGCGAGGGCCTCGGCGAAAAACTGTTTTTT. As protein: CASSGEGLGEKLFF.

The chain employs TRBV6-5 and TRBJ2-1, with 8 bases identical to TRBD2. This CDR3 contains 15 residues. V lost 2 bases to trimming and J lost 8 bases; unmatched junction nucleotides: 8. CDR1 and CDR2 (germline): MNHEY, SVGAGI. As DNA, the CDR3 is TGTGCCAGCAGTTACATGGGCGGGAGGAGAGATGAGCAGTTCTTC. This gives the protein CASSYMGGRRDEQFF.

The chain recombines TRBV4-1 with TRBJ2-3; TRBD1 is a possible D gene (5 bases). The CDR3 has 14 residues. Between the trimmed V and J ends, which lost 3 bases and 0 bases, there was a span of 7 bases. CDR1 and CDR2 from the germline V gene are MGHRA and YSYEKL. CDR3 region: CASSQDTSTDTQYF. The DNA for the CDR3 is TGCGCCAGCAGCCAGGACACAAGCACAGATACGCAGTATTTT.

J is TRBJ2-3 and V is TRBV4-2, with 7 bases fitting TRBD1. The junction had 5 bases not matched to a gene; V was cut back by 0 bases and J by 2 bases. Germline V gene data show CDR1 as LGHNA and CDR2 as YNFKEQ. The CDR3 spans 16 residues. This CDR3 is CASSQERGRVTDTQYF. CDR3 nucleotide sequence: TGTGCCAGCAGCCAAGAGAGGGGGCGCGTCACAGATACGCAGTATTTT.

The table lists this clone with a count of one. This chain links TRBV19 with TRBJ2-7; 9 bases fit TRBD1. With V trimmed by 3 bases and J by 5 bases, 5 bases remained unmatched. This CDR3 has 14 residues. CDR1 and CDR2 from the germline V gene are LNHDA and SQIVND (reference sequence). This CDR3 reads CASSMSDRGDEQYF. The CDR3 DNA reads as TGTGCCAGTAGTATGTCGGACAGGGGCGACGAGCAGTACTTC.

This sequence joins TRBV6-1 and TRBJ1-1; D possibly corresponds to TRBD1 (5 bases). The V end was cut by 4 bases, the J end by 3 bases, with 12 bases between. The CDR3 spans 14 residues. Germline V CDR1 and CDR2: MNHNS, SASEGT. The CDR3 protein is CASSGNQGYTEAFF. CDR3 coding DNA: TGTGCCAGCAGTGGTAACCAGGGATACACTGAAGCTTTCTTT.

This sequence joins TRBV10-3 and TRBJ2-3; 11 nucleotides align to TRBD2. The V gene end was trimmed by 2 bases and the J gene end by 5 bases; junction bases not matched to a gene: 9. The CDR3 has 17 residues. Germline CDR1 ENHRY, CDR2 SYGVKD. CDR3: CAISEAKLAGVRDTQYF. Here the CDR3 DNA reads TGTGCCATCAGTGAGGCTAAACTAGCGGGAGTAAGAGATACGCAGTATTTT.

The chain is built from TRBV23-1 and TRBJ2-7; D possibly corresponds to TRBD1 (5 bases). TRBV23-1 is placed among ORFs of uncertain function. This CDR3 has 14 residues. V was cut by 2 bases and J by 3 bases, with 11 bases left in between. CDR3: CASSQTDTHYEQYF. In nucleotides, the CDR3 is TGCGCCAGCAGTCAAACGGACACCCACTACGAGCAGTACTTC.

The chain has TRBV2 and TRBJ1-3, with a possible D match to TRBD1 (5 bases). Per germline, CDR1 SNHLY and CDR2 FYNNEI. V lost 8 bases and J lost 0, with 14 bases in between. This CDR3 has 15 amino acids. DNA for the CDR3: TGTGCCAGCGGGCCCAACAGGTTCTCTGGAAACACCATATATTTT. This sequence encodes CASGPNRFSGNTIYF. The variable domain in full, with the rest retrieved from reference TRBV2 and TRBJ1-3, is EPEVTQTPSHQVTQMGQEVILRCVPISNHLYFYWYRQILGQKVEFLVSFYNNEISEKSEIFDDQFSVERPDGSNFTLKIRSTKLEDSAMYFCASGPNRFSGNTIYFGEGSWLTVV.

The chain has TRBV20-1 and TRBJ1-1; D is possibly TRBD1 (6 bases). This CDR3 has 11 amino acids. V lost 7 bases to trimming and J lost 9 bases, with 15 bases between them. Germline CDR1 and CDR2: DFQATT and SNEGSKA (reference sequence). The DNA for the CDR3 is TGCAGTGGAGTTGTGGGGACAAAAGCTTTCTTT. This codes for CSGVVGTKAFF.

The rearrangement joins TRBV9 to TRBJ2-2; 11 bases agree with TRBD2. Germline V CDR1 and CDR2: SGDLS, YYNGEE. The length of the CDR3 is 15 residues. The V segment lost 5 bases and the J segment 5 bases; nucleotides outside the gene matches: 5. The CDR3 DNA follows: TGTGCCAGCAGACCCGGGACTAGCGGTACCGGGGAGCTGTTTTTT. Its translation is CASRPGTSGTGELFF. The variable domain in full, completed from reference TRBV9 and TRBJ2-2, reads DSGVTQTPKHLITATGQRVTLRCSPRSGDLSVYWYQQSLDQGLQFLIQYYNGEERAKGNILERFSAQQFPDLHSELNLSSLELGDSALYFCASRPGTSGTGELFFGEGSRLTVL.

This chain connects TRBV7-2 to TRBJ1-4; D gene ambiguous. Trimming shortened V by 2 bases and J by 5 bases, and 12 bases separated the two germline ends. CDR1 is SGHTA, CDR2 FQGNSA, per germline. This CDR3 is built from 15 residues. The CDR3 loop is CASSLLIDTNEKLFF. For the CDR3, the DNA is TGTGCCAGCAGCTTATTAATTGACACCAATGAAAAACTGTTTTTT.

The chain recombines TRBV5-6 with TRBJ2-1; 9 nucleotides align to TRBD1. V shed 4 bases and J 7 bases; nucleotides not matched to a gene: 6. Germline assignment: CDR1 SGHDT and CDR2 YYEEEE. This CDR3 contains 14 residues. The CDR3 DNA reads as TGTGCCAGCAGCAAGACAGGGGGGCGGAATGAGCAGTTCTTC. It codes for CASSKTGGRNEQFF. Combining the CDR3 with reference TRBV5-6 and TRBJ2-1 gives the whole variable domain DAGVTQSPTHLIKTRGQQVTLRCSPKSGHDTVSWYQQALGQGPQFIFQYYEEEERQRGNFPDRFSGHQFPNYSSELNVNALLLGDSALYLCASSKTGGRNEQFFGPGTRLTVL.

This chain links TRBV18 with TRBJ1-1; D is ambiguous. The V end was cut by 6 bases, the J end by 0 bases, with 11 bases between. Germline V gene data show CDR1 as KGHSH and CDR2 as LQKENI. This CDR3 region has 14 residues. The CDR3 DNA reads TGTGCCAGCTCCGTGAACGGGATGAACACTGAAGCTTTCTTT. Its translation: CASSVNGMNTEAFF.

V gene TRBV13 combines with J gene TRBJ2-5; TRBD2 matches 12 bases. Germline V CDR1 and CDR2: PRHDT, FYEKMQ (reference sequence). The CDR3 consists of 16 residues. V shed 4 bases, J shed 4 bases, and the junction held 7 bases outside the gene matches. CDR3 in amino acids: CASSSTSGSWRETQYF. The CDR3 region has the DNA TGTGCCAGCAGCTCGACTAGCGGGAGTTGGCGAGAGACCCAGTACTTC.

This rearrangement joins TRBV27 to TRBJ1-4; D gene uncertain. Germline CDR1 is MNHEY and CDR2 is SMNVEV (reference sequence). The CDR3 sequence is 14 residues long. Trimming removed 3 bases from V and 3 bases from J, with 8 bases in between. CDR3 sequence: CASSLVGPNEKLFF. CDR3 bases: TGTGCCAGCAGTTTGGTCGGGCCTAATGAAAAACTGTTTTTT.